The next 2 T cell receptor beta chains were all read from a single sample in a study of blood T cell repertoires in COVID-19. Method: immunoSEQ multiplex PCR; TCRdb's copy keeps in-frame clones and lacks some. Altogether approximately 70,000 clones are present, over 80% being singletons, with the ten largest covering around 6.7%. The sample was peripheral blood. The receptor set was obtained from a woman older than 75 with active COVID-19.

The chain is built from TRBV7-3 and TRBJ2-5; 7 nucleotides line up with TRBD1. The CDR3 consists of 13 residues. Germline assignment: CDR1 SGHTA and CDR2 FQGTGA. V shed 4 bases and J 7 bases; nucleotides not matched to a gene: 6. CDR3 protein: CASSSGQEGTQYF. In DNA, the CDR3 is TGTGCCAGCAGCTCTGGACAGGAAGGGACCCAGTACTTC.

The chain employs TRBV7-3 and TRBJ2-3; tentative D call: TRBD1 (6 bases). The CDR3 has 13 residues. Trimming removed 5 bases from V and 8 bases from J, with 14 bases in between. CDR1 and CDR2 (germline): SGHTA, FQGTGA. CDR3: CASSPTGSGTQYF. DNA for the CDR3: TGTGCCAGCAGCCCTACAGGGAGCGGTACGCAGTATTTT.